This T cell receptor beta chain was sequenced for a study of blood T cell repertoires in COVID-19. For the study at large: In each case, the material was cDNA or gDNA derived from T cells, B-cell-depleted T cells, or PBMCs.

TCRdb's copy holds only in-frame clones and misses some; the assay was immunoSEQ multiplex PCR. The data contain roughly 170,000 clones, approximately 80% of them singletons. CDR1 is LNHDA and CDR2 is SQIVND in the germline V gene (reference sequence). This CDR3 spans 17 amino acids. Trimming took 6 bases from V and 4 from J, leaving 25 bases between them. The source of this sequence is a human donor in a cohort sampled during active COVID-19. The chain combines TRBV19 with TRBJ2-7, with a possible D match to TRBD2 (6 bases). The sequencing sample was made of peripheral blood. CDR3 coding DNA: TGTGCCAGTAGCCGCGGCTGGGCTAGCGAAGAAAGGTACGAGCAGTACTTC. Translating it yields CASSRGWASEERYEQYF.